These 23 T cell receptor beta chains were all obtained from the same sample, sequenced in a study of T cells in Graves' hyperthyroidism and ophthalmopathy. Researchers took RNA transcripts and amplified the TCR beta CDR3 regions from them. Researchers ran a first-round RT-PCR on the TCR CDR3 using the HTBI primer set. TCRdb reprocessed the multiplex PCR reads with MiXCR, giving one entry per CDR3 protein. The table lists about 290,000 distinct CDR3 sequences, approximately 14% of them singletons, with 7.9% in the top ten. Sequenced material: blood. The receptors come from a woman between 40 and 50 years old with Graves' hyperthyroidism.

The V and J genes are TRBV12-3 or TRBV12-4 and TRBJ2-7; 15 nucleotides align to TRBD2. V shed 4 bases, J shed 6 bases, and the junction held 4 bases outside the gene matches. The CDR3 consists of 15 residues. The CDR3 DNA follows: TGTGCCAGCAGTTCAGGGGGACTAGCGGGGGGCGAGCAGTACTTC. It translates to CASSSGGLAGGEQYF.

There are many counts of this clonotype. CDR3 coding DNA: TGCGCCAGCAGCTTCGAGGGGGCGTCTGGGGCCAACGTCCTGACTTTC. This translates into CASSFEGASGANVLTF. The chain combines TRBV5-1 with TRBJ2-6, with 7 bases matching TRBD1. The ends lost 2 bases at V and 1 base at J; junction bases unmatched: 3. The CDR3 sequence is 16 residues long. Germline CDR1 reads SGHRS; CDR2 reads YFSETQ.

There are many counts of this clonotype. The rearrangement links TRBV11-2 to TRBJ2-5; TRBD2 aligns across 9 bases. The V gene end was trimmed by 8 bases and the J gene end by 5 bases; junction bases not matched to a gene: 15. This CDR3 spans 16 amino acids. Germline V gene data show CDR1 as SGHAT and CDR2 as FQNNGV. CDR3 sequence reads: CASSLGAGGAGETQYF. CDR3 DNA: TGTGCCAGCTCCCTCGGTGCGGGAGGGGCGGGTGAGACCCAGTACTTC.

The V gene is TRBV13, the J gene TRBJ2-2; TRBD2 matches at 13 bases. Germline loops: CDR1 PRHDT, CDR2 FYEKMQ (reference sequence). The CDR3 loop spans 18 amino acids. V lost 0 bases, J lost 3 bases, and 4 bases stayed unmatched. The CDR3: CASSLGFGLAGDTGELFF. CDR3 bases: TGTGCCAGCAGCTTAGGCTTCGGACTAGCGGGAGACACCGGGGAGCTGTTTTTT.

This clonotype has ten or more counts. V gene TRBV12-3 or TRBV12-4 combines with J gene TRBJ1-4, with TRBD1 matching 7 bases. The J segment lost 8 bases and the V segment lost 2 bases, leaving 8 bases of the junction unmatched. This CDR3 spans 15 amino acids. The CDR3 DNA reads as TGTGCCAGCAGTTTAATGGCAGGGGGGCGCGAAAAACTGTTTTTT. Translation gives CASSLMAGGREKLFF.

The CDR3 DNA reads TGTGCCAGCAGCTTAGGCGTTAGTCCCCATCTCGTCGGGGAGCTGTTTTTT. Protein: CASSLGVSPHLVGELFF. The J gene is TRBJ2-2, the V gene TRBV7-2; D remains ambiguous. CDR1 is SGHTA, CDR2 FQGNSA, per germline. The V end was cut by 1 base, the J end by 7 bases, with 19 bases between. This CDR3 has 17 amino acids.

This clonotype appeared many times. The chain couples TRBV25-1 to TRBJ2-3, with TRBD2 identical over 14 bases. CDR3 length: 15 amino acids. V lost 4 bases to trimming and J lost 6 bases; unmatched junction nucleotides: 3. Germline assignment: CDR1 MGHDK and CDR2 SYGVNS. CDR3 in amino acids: CASSGLAGGPDTQYF. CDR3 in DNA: TGTGCCAGCAGTGGACTAGCGGGAGGGCCCGATACGCAGTATTTT.

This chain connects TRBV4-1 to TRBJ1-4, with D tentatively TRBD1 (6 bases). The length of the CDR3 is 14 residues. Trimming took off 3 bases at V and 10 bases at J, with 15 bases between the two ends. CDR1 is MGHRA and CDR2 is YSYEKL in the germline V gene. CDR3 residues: CASSHRGPEGKLFF. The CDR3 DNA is TGCGCCAGCAGCCATCGGGGGCCCGAAGGAAAACTGTTTTTT.

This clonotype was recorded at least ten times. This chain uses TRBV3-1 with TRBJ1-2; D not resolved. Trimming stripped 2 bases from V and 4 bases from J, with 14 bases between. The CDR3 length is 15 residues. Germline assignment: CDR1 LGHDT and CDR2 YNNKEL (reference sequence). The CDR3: CASSQTSQARYGYTF. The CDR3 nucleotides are TGTGCCAGCAGCCAAACGTCCCAAGCCCGCTATGGCTACACCTTC.

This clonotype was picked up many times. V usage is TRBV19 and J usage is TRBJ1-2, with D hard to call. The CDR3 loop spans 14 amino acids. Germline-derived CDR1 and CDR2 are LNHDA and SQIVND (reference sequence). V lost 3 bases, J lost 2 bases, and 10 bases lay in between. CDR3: CASSIWPSNYGYTF. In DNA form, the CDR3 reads TGTGCCAGTAGTATTTGGCCATCCAACTATGGCTACACCTTC.

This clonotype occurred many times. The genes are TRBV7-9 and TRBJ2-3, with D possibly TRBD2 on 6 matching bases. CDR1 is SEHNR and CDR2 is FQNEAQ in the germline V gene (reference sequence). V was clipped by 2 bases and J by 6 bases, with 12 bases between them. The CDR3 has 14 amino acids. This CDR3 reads CASSLTLASDTQYF. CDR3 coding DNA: TGTGCCAGCAGCTTAACACTAGCTAGCGATACGCAGTATTTT.

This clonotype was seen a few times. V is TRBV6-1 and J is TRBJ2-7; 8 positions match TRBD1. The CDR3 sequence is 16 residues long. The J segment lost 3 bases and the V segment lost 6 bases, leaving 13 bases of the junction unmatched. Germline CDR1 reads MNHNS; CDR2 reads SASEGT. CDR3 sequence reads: CASSRDRTGRRYEQYF. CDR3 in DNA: TGTGCCAGCAGCCGGGATAGGACAGGGAGGCGCTACGAGCAGTACTTC.

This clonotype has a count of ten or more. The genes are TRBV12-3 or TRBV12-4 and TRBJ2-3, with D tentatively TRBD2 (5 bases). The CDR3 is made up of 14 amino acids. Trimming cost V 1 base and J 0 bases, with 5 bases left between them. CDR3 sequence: CASSLGGSTDTQYF. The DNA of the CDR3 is TGTGCCAGCAGTTTAGGCGGGAGCACAGATACGCAGTATTTT.

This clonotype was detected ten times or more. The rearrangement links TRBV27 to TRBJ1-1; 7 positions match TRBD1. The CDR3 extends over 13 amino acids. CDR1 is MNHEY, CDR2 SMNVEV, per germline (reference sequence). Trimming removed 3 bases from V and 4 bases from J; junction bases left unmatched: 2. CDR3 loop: CASSFNRGTEAFF. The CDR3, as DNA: TGTGCCAGCAGTTTCAACAGGGGCACTGAAGCTTTCTTT.

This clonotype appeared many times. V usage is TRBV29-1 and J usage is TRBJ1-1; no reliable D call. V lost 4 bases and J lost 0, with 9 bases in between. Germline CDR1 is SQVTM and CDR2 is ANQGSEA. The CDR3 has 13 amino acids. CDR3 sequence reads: CSVARTLNTEAFF. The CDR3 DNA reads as TGCAGCGTTGCTCGGACCTTGAACACTGAAGCTTTCTTT.

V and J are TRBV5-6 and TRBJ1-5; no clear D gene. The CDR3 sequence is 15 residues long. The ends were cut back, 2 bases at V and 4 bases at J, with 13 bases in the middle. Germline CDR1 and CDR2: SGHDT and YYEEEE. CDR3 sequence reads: CASSFGSANNQPQHF. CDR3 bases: TGTGCCAGCAGCTTCGGTTCAGCTAATAATCAGCCCCAGCATTTT.

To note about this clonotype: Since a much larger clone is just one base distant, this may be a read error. The CDR3 DNA sequence: TGTGCCTGGAGAGAGTATGAGCAGTTCTTC. Translated, it gives CAWREYEQFF. This rearrangement joins TRBV30 to TRBJ2-1; D is uncertain. There are 10 residues in the CDR3. V was pared by 3 bases and J by 8 bases, with 5 bases between. The germline V gene encodes CDR1 GTSNPN and CDR2 SVGIG (reference sequence).

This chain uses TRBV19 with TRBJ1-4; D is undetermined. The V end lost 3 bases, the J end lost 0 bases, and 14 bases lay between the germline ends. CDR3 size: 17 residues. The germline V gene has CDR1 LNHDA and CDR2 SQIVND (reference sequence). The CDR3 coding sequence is TGTGCCAGTAGTATTGGAGTTGGAGGAGCAACTAATGAAAAACTGTTTTTT. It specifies CASSIGVGGATNEKLFF.

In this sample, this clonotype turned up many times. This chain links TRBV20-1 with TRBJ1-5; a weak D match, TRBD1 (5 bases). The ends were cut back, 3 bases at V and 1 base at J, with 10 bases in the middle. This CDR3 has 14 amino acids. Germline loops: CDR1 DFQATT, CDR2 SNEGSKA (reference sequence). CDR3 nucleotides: TGCAGTGCTAGTAGGGGCCCGAGCAATCAGCCCCAGCATTTT. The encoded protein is CSASRGPSNQPQHF.

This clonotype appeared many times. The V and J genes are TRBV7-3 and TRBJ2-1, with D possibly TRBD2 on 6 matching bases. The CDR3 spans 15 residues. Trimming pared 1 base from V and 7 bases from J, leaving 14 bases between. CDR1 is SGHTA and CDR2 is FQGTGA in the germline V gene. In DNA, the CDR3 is TGTGCCAGCAGCTTAAATAGCGGCCTGGGGAATGAGCAGTTCTTC. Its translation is CASSLNSGLGNEQFF.

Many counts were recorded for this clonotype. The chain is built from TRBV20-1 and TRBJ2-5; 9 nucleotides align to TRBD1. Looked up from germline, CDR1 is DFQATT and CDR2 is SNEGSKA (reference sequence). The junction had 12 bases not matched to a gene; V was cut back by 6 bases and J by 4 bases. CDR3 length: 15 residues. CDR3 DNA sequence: TGCAGTGCCAACCCCCGGGACAGGGATGTAGAGACCCAGTACTTC. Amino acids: CSANPRDRDVETQYF.

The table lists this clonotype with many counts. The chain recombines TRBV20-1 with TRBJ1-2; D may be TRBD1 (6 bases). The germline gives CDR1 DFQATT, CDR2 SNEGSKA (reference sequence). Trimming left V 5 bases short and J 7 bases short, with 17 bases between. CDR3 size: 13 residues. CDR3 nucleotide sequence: TGCAGTGCTGGGACTCCAGGGGTCGGTGGCTACACCTTC. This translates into CSAGTPGVGGYTF.

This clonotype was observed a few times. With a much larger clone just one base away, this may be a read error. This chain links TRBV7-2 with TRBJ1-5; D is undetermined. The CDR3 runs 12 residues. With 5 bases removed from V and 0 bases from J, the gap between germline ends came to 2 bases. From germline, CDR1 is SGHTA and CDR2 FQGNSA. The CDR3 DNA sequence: TGTGCCAGCAGCCATAGCAATCAGCCCCAGCATTTT. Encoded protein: CASSHSNQPQHF.